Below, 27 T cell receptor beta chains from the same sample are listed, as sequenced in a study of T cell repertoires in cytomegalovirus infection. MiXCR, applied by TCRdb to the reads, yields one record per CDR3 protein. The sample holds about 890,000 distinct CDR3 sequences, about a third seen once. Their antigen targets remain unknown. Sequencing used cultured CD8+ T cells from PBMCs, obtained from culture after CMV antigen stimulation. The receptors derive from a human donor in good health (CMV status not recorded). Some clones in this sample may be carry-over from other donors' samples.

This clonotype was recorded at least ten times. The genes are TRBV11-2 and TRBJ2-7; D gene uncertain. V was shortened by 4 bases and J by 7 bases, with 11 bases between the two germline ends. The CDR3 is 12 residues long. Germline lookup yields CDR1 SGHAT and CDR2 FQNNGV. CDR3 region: CASSYGRIEQYV. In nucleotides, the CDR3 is TGTGCCAGCAGCTACGGACGGATTGAGCAGTACGTC.

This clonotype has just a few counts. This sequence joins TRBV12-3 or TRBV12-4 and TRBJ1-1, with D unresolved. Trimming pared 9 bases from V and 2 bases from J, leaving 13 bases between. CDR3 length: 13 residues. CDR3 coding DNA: TGTGCCAGGGGAGGGCCCCCTAACACTGAAGCTTTCTTT. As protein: CARGGPPNTEAFF.

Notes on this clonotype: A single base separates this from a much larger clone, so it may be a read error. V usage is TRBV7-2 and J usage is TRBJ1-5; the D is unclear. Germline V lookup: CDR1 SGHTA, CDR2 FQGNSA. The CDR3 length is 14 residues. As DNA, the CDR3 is TGTGCCGGCAGCTTAGTCCCCGGCCCAAGGATCCAGCATTTT. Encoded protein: CAGSLVPGPRIQHF. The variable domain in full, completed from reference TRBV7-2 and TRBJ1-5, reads GAGVSQSPSNKVTEKGKDVELRCDPISGHTALYWYRQSLGQGLEFLIYFQGNSAPDKSGLPSDRFSAERTGGSVSTLTIQRTQQEDSAVYLCAGSLVPGPRIQHFGDGTRLSIL.

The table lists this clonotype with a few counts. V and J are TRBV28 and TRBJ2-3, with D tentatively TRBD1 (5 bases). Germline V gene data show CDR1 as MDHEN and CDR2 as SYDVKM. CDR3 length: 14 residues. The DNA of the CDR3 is TGTGCGACAGTTTTGGGCAAAGGGAAAGATACGCAGTATTTT. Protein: CATVLGKGKDTQYF.

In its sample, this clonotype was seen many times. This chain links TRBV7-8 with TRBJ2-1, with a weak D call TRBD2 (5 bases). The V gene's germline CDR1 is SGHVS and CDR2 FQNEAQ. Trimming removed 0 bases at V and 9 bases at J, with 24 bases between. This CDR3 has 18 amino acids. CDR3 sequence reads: CASSLAQRTGMVQSEQFF. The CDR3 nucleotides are TGTGCCAGCAGCTTAGCCCAGCGAACGGGGATGGTACAGAGTGAGCAGTTCTTC.

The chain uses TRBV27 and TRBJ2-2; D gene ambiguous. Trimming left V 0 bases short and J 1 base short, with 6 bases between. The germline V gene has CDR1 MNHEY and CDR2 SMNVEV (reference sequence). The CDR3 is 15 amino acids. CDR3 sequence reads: CASSLSAGNTGELFF. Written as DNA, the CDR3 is TGTGCCAGCAGTTTATCCGCAGGGAACACCGGGGAGCTGTTTTTT.

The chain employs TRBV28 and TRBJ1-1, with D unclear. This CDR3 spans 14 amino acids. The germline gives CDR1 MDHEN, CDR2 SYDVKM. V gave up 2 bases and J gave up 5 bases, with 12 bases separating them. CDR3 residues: CASSLIAAGTEAFF. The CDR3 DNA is TGTGCCAGCAGTTTAATAGCCGCCGGTACTGAAGCTTTCTTT.

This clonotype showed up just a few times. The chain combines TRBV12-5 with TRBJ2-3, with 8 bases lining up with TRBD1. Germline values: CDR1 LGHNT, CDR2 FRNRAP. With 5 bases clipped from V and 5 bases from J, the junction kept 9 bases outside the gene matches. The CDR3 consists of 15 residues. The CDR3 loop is CASGTDREDGDTQYF. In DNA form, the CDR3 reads TGTGCTAGTGGTACGGACAGGGAGGATGGAGATACGCAGTATTTT.

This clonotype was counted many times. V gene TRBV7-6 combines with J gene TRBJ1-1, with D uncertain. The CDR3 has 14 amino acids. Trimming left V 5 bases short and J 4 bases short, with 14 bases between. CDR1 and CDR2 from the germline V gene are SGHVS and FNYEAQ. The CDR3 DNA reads TGTGCCAGCAGCCTCACCCGGGGTGGCACTGAAGCTTTCTTT. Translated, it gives CASSLTRGGTEAFF.

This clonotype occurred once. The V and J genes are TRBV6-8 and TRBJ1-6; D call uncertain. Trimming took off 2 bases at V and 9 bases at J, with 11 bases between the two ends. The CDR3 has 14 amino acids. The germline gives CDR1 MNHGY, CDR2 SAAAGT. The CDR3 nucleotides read TGTGCCAGCAGTTACGGCCCCGAGGGTTCACCCCTCCACTTT. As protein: CASSYGPEGSPLHF.

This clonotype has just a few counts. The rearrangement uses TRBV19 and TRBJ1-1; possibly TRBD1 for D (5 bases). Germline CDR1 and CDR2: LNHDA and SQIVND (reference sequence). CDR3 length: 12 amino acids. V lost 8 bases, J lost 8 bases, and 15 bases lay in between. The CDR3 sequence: CASALQDKEAFF. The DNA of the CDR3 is TGTGCCAGTGCCCTCCAGGACAAGGAAGCTTTCTTT.

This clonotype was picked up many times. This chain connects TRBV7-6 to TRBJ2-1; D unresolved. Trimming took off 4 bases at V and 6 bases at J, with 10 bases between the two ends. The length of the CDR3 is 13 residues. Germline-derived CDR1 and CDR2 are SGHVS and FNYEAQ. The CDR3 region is CASSSDMSNEQFF. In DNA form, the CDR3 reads TGTGCCAGCAGCTCCGACATGAGCAATGAGCAGTTCTTC.

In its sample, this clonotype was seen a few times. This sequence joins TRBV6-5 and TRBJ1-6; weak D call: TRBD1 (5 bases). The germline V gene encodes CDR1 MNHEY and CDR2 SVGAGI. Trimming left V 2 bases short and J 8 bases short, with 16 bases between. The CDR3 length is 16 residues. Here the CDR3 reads CASSYLGHDSHSPLHF. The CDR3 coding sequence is TGTGCCAGCAGTTACCTGGGGCACGACTCCCATTCACCCCTCCACTTT.

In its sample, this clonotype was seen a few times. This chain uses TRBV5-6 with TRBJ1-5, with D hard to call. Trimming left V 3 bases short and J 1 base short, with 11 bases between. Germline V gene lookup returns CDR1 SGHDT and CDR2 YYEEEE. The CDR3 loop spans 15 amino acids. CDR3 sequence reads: CASSSGRSSNQPQHF. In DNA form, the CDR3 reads TGTGCCAGCAGCTCCGGACGGAGCAGCAATCAGCCCCAGCATTTT.

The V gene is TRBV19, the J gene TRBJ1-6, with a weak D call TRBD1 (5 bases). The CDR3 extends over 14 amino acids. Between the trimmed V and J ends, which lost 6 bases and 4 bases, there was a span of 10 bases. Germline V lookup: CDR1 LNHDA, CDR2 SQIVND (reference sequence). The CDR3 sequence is CASRSDSYNSPLHF. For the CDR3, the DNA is TGTGCCAGTAGAAGTGACAGTTATAATTCACCCCTCCACTTT.

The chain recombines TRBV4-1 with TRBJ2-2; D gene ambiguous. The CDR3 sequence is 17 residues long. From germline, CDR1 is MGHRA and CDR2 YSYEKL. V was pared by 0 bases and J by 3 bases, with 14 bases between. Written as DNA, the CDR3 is TGCGCCAGCAGCCAAGATCGATGGCGCAGCTACACCGGGGAGCTGTTTTTT. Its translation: CASSQDRWRSYTGELFF.

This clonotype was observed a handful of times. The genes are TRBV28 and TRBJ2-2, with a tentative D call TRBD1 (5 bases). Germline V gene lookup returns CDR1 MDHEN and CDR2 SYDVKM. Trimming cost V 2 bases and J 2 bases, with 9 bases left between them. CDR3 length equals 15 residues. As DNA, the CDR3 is TGTGCCAGCAGTTTAAGGGGTAGAAACACCGGGGAGCTGTTTTTT. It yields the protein CASSLRGRNTGELFF.

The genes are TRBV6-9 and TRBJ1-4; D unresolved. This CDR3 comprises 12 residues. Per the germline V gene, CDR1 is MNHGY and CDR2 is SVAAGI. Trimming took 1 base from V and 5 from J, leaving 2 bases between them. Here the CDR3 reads CASSYLNEKLFF. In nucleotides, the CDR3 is TGTGCCAGCAGTTATTTGAATGAAAAACTGTTTTTT.

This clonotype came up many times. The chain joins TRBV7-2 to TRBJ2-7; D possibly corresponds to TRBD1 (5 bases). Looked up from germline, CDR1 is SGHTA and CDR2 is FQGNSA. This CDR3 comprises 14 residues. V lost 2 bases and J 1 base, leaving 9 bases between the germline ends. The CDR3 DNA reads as TGTGCCAGCAGCTTATATCCAGGGTCCTACGAGCAGTACGTC. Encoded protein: CASSLYPGSYEQYV.

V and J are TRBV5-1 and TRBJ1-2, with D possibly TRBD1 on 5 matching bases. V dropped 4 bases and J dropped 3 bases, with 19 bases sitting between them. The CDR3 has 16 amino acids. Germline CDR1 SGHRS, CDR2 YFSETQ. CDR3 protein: CASSLFEPDSHYGYTF. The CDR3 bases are TGCGCCAGCAGCCTCTTTGAGCCAGACAGCCACTATGGCTACACCTTC.

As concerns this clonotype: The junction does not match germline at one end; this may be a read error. The CDR3 is CSTPVLSGGYDF. Here the CDR3 DNA reads TGCAGTACCCCGGTCCTCTCCGGTGGATACGACTTC. V gene TRBV20-1 combines with J gene TRBJ2-7; D is unresolved. CDR3 length equals 12 residues. Per the germline V gene, CDR1 is DFQATT and CDR2 is SNEGSKA (reference sequence).

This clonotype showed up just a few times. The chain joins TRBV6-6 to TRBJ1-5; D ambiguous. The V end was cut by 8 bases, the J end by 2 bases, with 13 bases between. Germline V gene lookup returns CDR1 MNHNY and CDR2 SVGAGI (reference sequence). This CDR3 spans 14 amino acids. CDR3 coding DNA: TGTGCCAGCGGGATAAGGGATCGCAATCAGCCCCAGCATTTT. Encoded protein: CASGIRDRNQPQHF.

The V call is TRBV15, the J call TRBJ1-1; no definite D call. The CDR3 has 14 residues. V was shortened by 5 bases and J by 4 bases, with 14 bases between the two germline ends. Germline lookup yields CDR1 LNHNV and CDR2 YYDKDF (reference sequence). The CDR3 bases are TGTGCCACCAGCGGCAAAGGCTCAAGCACTGAAGCTTTCTTT. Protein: CATSGKGSSTEAFF.

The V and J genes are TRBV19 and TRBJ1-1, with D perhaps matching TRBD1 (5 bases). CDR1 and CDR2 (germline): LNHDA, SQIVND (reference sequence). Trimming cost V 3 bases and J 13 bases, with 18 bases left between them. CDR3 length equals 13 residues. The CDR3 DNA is TGTGCCAGTAGTATGGACACCGGCCGGGAGGATTTCTTT. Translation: CASSMDTGREDFF.

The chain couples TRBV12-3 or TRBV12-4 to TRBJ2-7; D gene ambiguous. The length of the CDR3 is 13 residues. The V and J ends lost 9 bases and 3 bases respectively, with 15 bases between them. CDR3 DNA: TGTGCCAGACCCCCAAGGGCCTACTACGAGCAGTACTTC. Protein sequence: CARPPRAYYEQYF.

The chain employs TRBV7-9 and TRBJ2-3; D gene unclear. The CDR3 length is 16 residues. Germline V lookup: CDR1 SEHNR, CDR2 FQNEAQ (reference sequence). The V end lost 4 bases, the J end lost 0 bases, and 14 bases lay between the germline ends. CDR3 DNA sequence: TGTGCCAGCAGCTCGTCTAGACTGACTAGCACAGATACGCAGTATTTT. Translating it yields CASSSSRLTSTDTQYF.

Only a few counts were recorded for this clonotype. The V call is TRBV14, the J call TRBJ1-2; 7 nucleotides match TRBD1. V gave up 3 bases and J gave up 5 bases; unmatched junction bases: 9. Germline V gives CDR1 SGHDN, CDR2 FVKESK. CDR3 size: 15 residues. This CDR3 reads CASSHRQGRAYGYTF. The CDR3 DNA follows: TGTGCCAGCAGCCACCGACAGGGTAGAGCGTATGGCTACACCTTC.